This T cell receptor beta chain was retrieved from a study of cytomegalovirus exposure and HLA in healthy donors (dated by TCRdb to the late 2010s). About the investigation overall: According to an earlier analysis of around 600 of the donors, about 179 million T cells yielded over 100 million unique TCR beta sequences and about 300 Gb of sequence data. Alongside the repertoire data, information on donor age, sex, ethnicity and CMV serostatus was compiled. An early release covering approximately 600 HLA-typed donors comprised approximately 300 gigabases of sequencing data and around 80 million unique TCR sequences. In addition to the first cohort of 666 subjects, a separate validation cohort of some 120 different subjects was used. HLA typing included class I and class II loci at four-digit resolution. To decide whether each TCR beta V gene segment behaved as functional or pseudogenic, an earlier analysis of some 580 of the donors relied on high-throughput TCR beta sequencing. Because of strong linkage in the cohort, a handful of DR-DQ haplotypes were treated as single units for association and clustering. A later genetic analysis used genome-wide SNP genotypes for about 65% of the roughly 670 donors, treating that subset as a discovery cohort. The study aimed to test whether cataloging public T cell receptors could reveal signatures of past pathogen exposure. All discovery cohort repertoires had been generated on a single sequencing platform. The T cell repertoires of 666 subjects were profiled by immunosequencing and related to cytomegalovirus serostatus. Across some 400 genotyped donors of the cohort, an average of about 240,000 unique TCR beta nucleotide sequences per donor were sequenced, and around 20% of those sequences were non-productive. Among the roughly 400 genotyped donors, around 81% belonged to the genetic ancestry cluster associated with self-reported Caucasian donors. The later analysis used no new phenotypic data to find candidate immune exposures, relying instead on TCR beta sequences and their occurrence across donors. In a later analysis, previously published TCR beta repertoires from about 640 donors were re-analyzed and high-resolution HLA genotyping was added so that TCR occurrence patterns could be studied. The number of typed donors differed by locus: about 629-630 for A, B, C, DRB1 and DQB1; some 500 for DQA1; 606 for DPA1; and around 470 for DPB1. To predict cytomegalovirus infection status, the study combined high-throughput TCR immunosequencing, statistical association of individual TCRs with disease status, and machine learning. Summary of the overall study and its limitations: In a later analysis, 15,000 to 20,000 TCR beta sequences were associated with specific HLA alleles at a false discovery rate of 0.05. The 87-base-pair reads could not distinguish some IMGT-functional V segments, including TRBV6-2 and TRBV6-3, so those segments were excluded. In a later genetic analysis, a missense DCLRE1C variant was associated with V-gene and J-gene trimming of TCR beta chains, and the association was replicated in an independent cohort. When HLA alleles, especially DR and DQ, strongly co-occurred, attributing TCR associations to individual alleles was difficult. In this cohort, only TCR beta chains were sequenced, and detectable features were limited by the absence of alpha or paired-chain data. The presence/absence analyses assumed that sequencing depth was roughly uniform across donors, and that assumption may not be true. For the cohort, immune exposure information was limited to CMV serostatus. A later analysis found that TCR association rates varied across HLA loci, with DRB1 alleles showing the most associated TCRs and HLA-C alleles the fewest. According to a later analysis, most CMV-associated TCR beta chains appeared to be HLA-restricted, and the HLA associations seemed to be driven largely by CMV exposure. The sequencing pipeline was judged likely to have produced a cluster of highly shared sequence variants as a technical artifact. Cytomegalovirus status was reported to be diagnosed by the classifier with high specificity and sensitivity in both the original and validation cohorts. An earlier analysis of approximately 500 of the donors showed that most TCR beta V segments appeared in productive rearrangements either about 90% or about 30% of the time, which broadly matched IMGT annotations. According to a later analysis, parvovirus B19, influenza, CMV and Epstein-Barr virus appeared linked to several top co-occurrence clusters. While some public TCRs were present in many individuals, most TCR sequences turned up only very rarely across donors. Because some donors lacked HLA typing at each locus, the association tests relied only on the typed subset. Because counts were too low, roughly 17 rarely observed V segments, including chromosome 9 orphons, were left out of the earlier analysis of approximately 580 of the donors. A further reported finding was that TCR beta sequences accurately predicted the HLA-A and HLA-B alleles for most subjects in the first cohort. Linkage disequilibrium might explain the correlated functional status among segregating V segments, but an unknown experimental factor could not be ruled out. A later analysis found that HLA-associated TCR beta chains were more clonally expanded and had lower generation probabilities than equally common non-associated chains. In a later genetic analysis, fewer N-insertions in productive TCRs were reported among donors in an Asian-associated ancestry cluster than the roughly 700-donor mean. The authors suggested that the approach could potentially be generalized to other disease states and immunological phenotypes. The study gave a list of about 170 TCR beta chains associated with cytomegalovirus. A few of the identified cytomegalovirus-associated TCR beta chains were confirmed in vitro to be specific for cytomegalovirus antigens.

Spanning cysteine to phenylalanine, the CDR3 consists of 18 amino acids. The DNA shown is the 54-base CDR3, in frame from base 1. The germline ends are 26 bases apart after V is trimmed by 4 bases and J by 3 bases. CDR1 and CDR2, looked up from the germline V gene, are SGHRS and YFSETQ. The protocol used for the library was the immunoSEQ multiplex PCR assay. A mixture of 60 forward primers for TCR Vbeta segments and 13 reverse primers for TCR Jbeta segments was used in the multiplex PCR. The CDR3 region of rearranged TCR beta genes was amplified from genomic DNA by a multiplex PCR assay. On the Illumina HiSeq System, the amplified TCR beta libraries were sequenced as 87-base-pair reads. From the authors' description of their analysis: A later analysis tallied 75 million to 85 million unique TCR beta chains across the 700 or so repertoires, and approximately 11 million of those chains were shared by two or more donors. To remove PCR and sequencing errors, raw reads were error-corrected and collapsed into unique sequences using a nearest-neighbor algorithm that merged closely related sequences. CDR3 sequences were aligned to IMGT reference sequences to assign V, D and J gene segments. For a sequence to be retained, a match of at least six nucleotides to both a V gene segment and a J gene segment was required. Rearrangements were called productive when the CDR3 lacked stop codons and stayed in frame with V and J; all others were non-productive. Following IMGT convention, CDR3 was defined as the stretch from the second conserved V-encoded cysteine to the conserved J-encoded phenylalanine. The earlier analysis of 500 to 600 of the donors excluded sequences that lacked an unambiguous match to a single V gene segment. An earlier analysis of 587 of the donors called V segments functional above 56.7% productive rearrangements and segregating when the between-donor standard deviation exceeded 5%. To diagnose cytomegalovirus status from the catalog of TCR beta chain sequences, a statistical classification framework was built. In a later analysis, TCR nucleotide sequences were compared against IMGT/GENE-DB human TR gene sequences so that V and J genes could be assigned. In a later analysis, CDR3 sequences and most-parsimonious VDJ recombination scenarios were assigned using the TCRdist pipeline. In a later analysis, every TCR beta chain was defined by the combination of its CDR3 amino acid sequence and its V-gene family, and reads without a unique V-gene family were dropped. As a way to deal with suspected cross-contamination and a sequencing artifact, a later analysis dropped 592 nucleotide sequences that were highly shared and had low generation probability. In a later analysis, a clonal expansion index for each public chain was calculated from normalized within-repertoire ranks of inferred template counts. Generation probabilities in a later analysis came from a VDJ recombination model fitted to out-of-frame rearrangements, and those results were checked against IGoR. Hypergeometric tests were used in a later analysis to score TCR-TCR, TCR-HLA and TCR-CMV co-occurrence, with a repertoire-size bias correction applied to the TCR pairs. In a later analysis, false discovery rates were estimated by permuting HLA or CMV assignments 20 times. In a later analysis, co-occurring TCRs were grouped with DBSCAN, and TCRdist sequence similarity was added when clustering was performed within HLA-allele-positive subsets. Co-occurrence clustering excluded repertoires with fewer than 30,000 or more than 120,000 public chains, plus five with anomalous nucleotide sharing. TCRdb stores this immuneACCESS table with in-frame sequences only. Part of the clones is absent; in the studies checked, under half of the shortfall reflects unresolved V genes, and no reason is known for the rest. The V and J calls and clone size are taken from that table; D and trimming were inferred from the DNA. This sample comprises fewer than 200,000 clones, approximately 77% of them detected only once. Clones ranked in the top ten supply around 2.5% of the sample.

The cohort was made up of hundreds of healthy bone marrow donors. At the time of sampling, every cohort member was nominally healthy, though immune exposures that went unrecorded were likely present. The donor tested CMV seronegative and was one of the 352 seronegative cohort members. Every donor gave a peripheral blood sample, and the peripheral blood mononuclear cells from that sample were used for TCR beta sequencing. The Qiagen DNeasy Blood Extraction Kit was used to extract genomic DNA from the blood cell samples. Turning to this clone: The specificity of this receptor is unknown. No base qualities exist here, and no much larger clone lies one base off it.

The chain uses TRBV5-1 and TRBJ2-7, with a tentative D gene TRBD1 over 6 matching bases. This sequence originates from a female donor in good health and CMV-seronegative. The sequencing input was PBMCs. The CDR3 sequence is CASSPNPIQGGSLYEQYF. The sequence in DNA is TGCGCCAGCAGCCCCAACCCGATACAGGGTGGGTCCCTCTACGAGCAGTACTTC.